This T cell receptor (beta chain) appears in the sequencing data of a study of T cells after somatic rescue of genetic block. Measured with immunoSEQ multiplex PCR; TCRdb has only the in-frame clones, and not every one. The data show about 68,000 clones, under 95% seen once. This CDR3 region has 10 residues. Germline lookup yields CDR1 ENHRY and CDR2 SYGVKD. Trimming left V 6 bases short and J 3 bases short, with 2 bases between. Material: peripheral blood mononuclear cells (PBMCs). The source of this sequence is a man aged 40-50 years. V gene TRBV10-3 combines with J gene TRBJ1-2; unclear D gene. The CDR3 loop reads CAIRHYGYTF. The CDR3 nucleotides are TGTGCCATCAGGCACTATGGCTACACCTTC.